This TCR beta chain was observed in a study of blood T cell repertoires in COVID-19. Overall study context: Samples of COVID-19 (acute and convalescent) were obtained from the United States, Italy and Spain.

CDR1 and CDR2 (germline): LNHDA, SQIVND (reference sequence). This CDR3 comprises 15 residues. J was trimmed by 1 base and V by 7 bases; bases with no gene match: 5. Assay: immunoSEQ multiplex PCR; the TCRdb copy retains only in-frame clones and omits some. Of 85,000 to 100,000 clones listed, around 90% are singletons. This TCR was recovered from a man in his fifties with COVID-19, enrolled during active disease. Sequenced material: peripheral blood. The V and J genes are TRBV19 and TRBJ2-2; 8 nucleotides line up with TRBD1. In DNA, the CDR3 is TGTGCCAGTATTCGGACAGGGAGGAACACCGGGGAGCTGTTTTTT. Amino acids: CASIRTGRNTGELFF. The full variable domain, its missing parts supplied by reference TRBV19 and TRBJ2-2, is DGGITQSPKYLFRKEGQNVTLSCEQNLNHDAMYWYRQDPGQGLRLIYYSQIVNDFQKGDIAEGYSVSREKKESFPLTVTSAQKNPTAFYLCASIRTGRNTGELFFGEGSRLTVL.